This TCR beta chain came from a study of blood T cell repertoires in COVID-19. As for the study in general: The United States, Italy and Spain were the sources of the acute and convalescent COVID-19 samples. The analysed material was cDNA or gDNA that came from T cells, B-cell-depleted T cells, or PBMCs.

Germline V gene lookup returns CDR1 SGHTS and CDR2 YDEGEE. V dropped 5 bases and J dropped 4; count of bases not matched to a gene: 2. This CDR3 is built from 13 residues. Produced via immunoSEQ multiplex PCR; TCRdb's table is partial and in-frame only. Of about 100,000 clones in the sample, 80% to 95% were seen once. The specimen was peripheral blood. This chain links TRBV5-8 with TRBJ1-2; 10 bases fit TRBD1. The source is a man over 45 with active COVID-19. The CDR3 is CASSRTGGYGYTF. CDR3 sequence (DNA): TGTGCCAGCAGTCGGACAGGGGGCTATGGCTACACCTTC.